The T cell receptor (beta chain) under discussion was sequenced for a study of a mutant IDH1 vaccine in newly diagnosed glioma. About the study: Patients had received radiotherapy, temozolomide, or both previously, most receiving both. Study results and limitations: Among top peripheral T cell clonotypes, changes seemed unrelated to pseudoprogression.

Clones were read by immunoSEQ multiplex PCR, and TCRdb kept only the in-frame ones, dropping some. The repertoire holds about 56,000 clones, over 70% seen once, with over 4.5% in the top ten. For this clone: Its antigen is as yet unknown.

As for time point: week 47, end of study. A 20-mer mutant IDH1 peptide at 300 ug was injected subcutaneously with topical imiquimod. Patients received eight vaccinations in weeks 1, 3, 5, 7, 11, 15, 19, 23. Each donor presented with a new WHO grade 3 or 4 astrocytoma that tested IDH1-mutant and showed ATRX loss. The source is a man aged 45-60 years with glioma. The sample here was PBMCs, taken from a glioma patient whose treatment included an IDH1 peptide vaccine.

The CDR3 coding sequence is TGTGCCAGCAGCTTAGCCCGGGTCTCCGAGCAGTACTTC. Translated, it gives CASSLARVSEQYF. The chain combines TRBV7-6 with TRBJ2-7; D gene ambiguous. Trimming removed 0 bases from V and 6 bases from J, with 9 bases in between. Germline assignment: CDR1 SGHVS and CDR2 FNYEAQ. This CDR3 contains 13 residues.